This T cell receptor (beta chain) was captured in a study of response to subunit inactivated influenza vaccine. The V segment lost 6 bases and the J segment 3 bases; nucleotides outside the gene matches: 8. The CDR3 spans 14 residues. In germline, CDR1 is DFQATT, CDR2 SNEGSKA (reference sequence). TCRdb itself ran the RT-PCR reads through MiXCR, one entry per CDR3 protein. The data contain about 540,000 distinct CDR3 sequences, less than 25% of them singletons. Another study also made use of these data, one on T cells expressing NK-cell markers. From that study: TCR beta cDNA was made by 5'RACE template switching with UMIs. Investigators obtained TCR beta repertoires from sorted CD3+CD56+NKG2C+, CD3+CD56+NKG2C- and CD3+CD56-NKG2C+ T cells. It was still unclear whether expanded NKG2C+ T cell clones were HCMV specific.

The source of this sequence is a man in his fifties who received an inactivated influenza vaccine. The J gene is TRBJ2-7, the V gene TRBV20-1, with 10 bases matching TRBD2. The sequencing used CD4+ T cells sorted from PBMCs, collected 12 days after vaccination. CDR3 region: CSATLAGVLYEQYF. CDR3 nucleotides: TGCAGTGCAACGCTAGCGGGAGTTCTCTACGAGCAGTACTTC.